This T cell receptor (beta chain) appears in the sequencing data of a study of cytomegalovirus exposure and HLA in healthy donors. CDR3 length: 12 residues. Germline V gene data show CDR1 as MNHNY and CDR2 as SVGAGI (reference sequence). The V and J ends lost 8 bases and 5 bases respectively, with 12 bases between them. In the PCR, 60 Vbeta and 13 Jbeta primers were used. Clones were sequenced by immunoSEQ multiplex PCR, and TCRdb holds only the in-frame ones, with some missing. The repertoire holds approximately 120,000 clones, around four fifths seen once, with 7.7% in the top ten. Concerning this clone itself: Antigen: not known.

Whole-study findings and limits: The HLA-A and HLA-B alleles of most subjects were reportedly predicted accurately from TCR beta sequences.

This chain connects TRBV6-6 to TRBJ2-5; a weak D match, TRBD2 (5 bases). The clonotype was recovered from a woman between 45 and 65 years old in good health and CMV-seropositive. Sequencing was performed on PBMCs. Here the CDR3 reads CASLGSGETQYF. The CDR3 coding sequence is TGTGCCAGCCTGGGATCGGGGGAGACCCAGTACTTC.